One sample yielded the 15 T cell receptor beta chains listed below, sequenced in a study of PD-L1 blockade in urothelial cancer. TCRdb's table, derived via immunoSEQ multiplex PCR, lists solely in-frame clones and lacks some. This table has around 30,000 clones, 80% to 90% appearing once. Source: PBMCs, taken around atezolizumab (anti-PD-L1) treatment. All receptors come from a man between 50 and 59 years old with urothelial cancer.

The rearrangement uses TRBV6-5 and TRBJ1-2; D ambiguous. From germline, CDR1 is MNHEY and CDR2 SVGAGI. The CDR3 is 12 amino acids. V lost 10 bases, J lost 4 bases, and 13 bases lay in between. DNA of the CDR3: TGTGCCACCTCGACGGGGTTCTATGGCTACACCTTC. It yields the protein CATSTGFYGYTF.

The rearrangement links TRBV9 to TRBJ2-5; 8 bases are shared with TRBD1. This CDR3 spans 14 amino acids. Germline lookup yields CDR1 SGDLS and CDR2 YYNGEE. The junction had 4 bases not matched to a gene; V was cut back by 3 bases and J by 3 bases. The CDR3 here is CASSGTGFKETQYF. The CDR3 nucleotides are TGTGCCAGCAGCGGGACAGGGTTTAAAGAGACCCAGTACTTC.

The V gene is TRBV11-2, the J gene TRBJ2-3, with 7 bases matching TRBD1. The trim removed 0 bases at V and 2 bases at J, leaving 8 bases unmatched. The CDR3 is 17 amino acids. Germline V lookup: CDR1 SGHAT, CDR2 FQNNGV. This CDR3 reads CASSLEMATGNTDTQYF. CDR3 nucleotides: TGTGCCAGCAGCTTAGAGATGGCGACAGGGAACACAGATACGCAGTATTTT.

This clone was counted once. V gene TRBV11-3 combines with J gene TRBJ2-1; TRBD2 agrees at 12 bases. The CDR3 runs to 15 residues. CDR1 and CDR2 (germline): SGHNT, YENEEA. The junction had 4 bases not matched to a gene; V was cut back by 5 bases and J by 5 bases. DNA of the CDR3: TGTGCCAGCAGCCTATCTAGCGGGAGGGACAATGAGCAGTTCTTC. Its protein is CASSLSSGRDNEQFF.

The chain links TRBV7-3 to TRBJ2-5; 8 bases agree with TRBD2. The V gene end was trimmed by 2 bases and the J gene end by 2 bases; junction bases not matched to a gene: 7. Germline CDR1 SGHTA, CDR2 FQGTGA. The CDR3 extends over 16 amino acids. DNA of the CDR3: TGTGCCAGCAGCTTAGGGGCGGGGGGTTCTCAAGAGACCCAGTACTTC. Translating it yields CASSLGAGGSQETQYF.

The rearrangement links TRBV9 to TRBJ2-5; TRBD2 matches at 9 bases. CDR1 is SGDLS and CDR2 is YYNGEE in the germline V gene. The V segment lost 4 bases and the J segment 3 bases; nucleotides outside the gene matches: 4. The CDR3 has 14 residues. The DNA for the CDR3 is TGTGCCAGCAGCCTTAGCGGGAGTGAAGAGACCCAGTACTTC. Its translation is CASSLSGSEETQYF.

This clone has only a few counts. CDR3 amino acids: CASSLEEGAAYEQYF. CDR3 DNA: TGTGCCAGCAGCTTAGAGGAGGGGGCGGCTTACGAGCAGTACTTC. This chain connects TRBV7-6 to TRBJ2-7, with a weak D call TRBD1 (7 bases). V was trimmed by 1 base and J by 4 bases, leaving 14 bases between them. This CDR3 region has 15 residues. CDR1 and CDR2 from the germline V gene are SGHVS and FNYEAQ.

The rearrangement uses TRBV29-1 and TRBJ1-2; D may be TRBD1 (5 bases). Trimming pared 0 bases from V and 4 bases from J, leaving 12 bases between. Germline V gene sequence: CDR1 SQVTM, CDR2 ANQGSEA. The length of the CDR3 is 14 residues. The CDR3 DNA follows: TGCAGCGTTGAAGATCTTACAGGAATCTATGGCTACACCTTC. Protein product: CSVEDLTGIYGYTF.

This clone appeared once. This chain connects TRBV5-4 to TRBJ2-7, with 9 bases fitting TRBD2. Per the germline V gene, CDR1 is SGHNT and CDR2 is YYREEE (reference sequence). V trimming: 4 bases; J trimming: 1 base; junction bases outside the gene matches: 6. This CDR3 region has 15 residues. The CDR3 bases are TGTGCCAGCAGCGTTCCAGCGGGGGGATCCTACGAGCAGTACTTC. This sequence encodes CASSVPAGGSYEQYF.

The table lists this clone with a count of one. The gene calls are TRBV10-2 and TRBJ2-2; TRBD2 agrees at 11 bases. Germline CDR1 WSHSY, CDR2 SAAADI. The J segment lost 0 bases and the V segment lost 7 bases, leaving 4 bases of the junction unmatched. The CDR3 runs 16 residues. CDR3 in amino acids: CASMMTSGANTGELFF. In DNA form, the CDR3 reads TGCGCCAGCATGATGACTAGCGGGGCGAACACCGGGGAGCTGTTTTTT.

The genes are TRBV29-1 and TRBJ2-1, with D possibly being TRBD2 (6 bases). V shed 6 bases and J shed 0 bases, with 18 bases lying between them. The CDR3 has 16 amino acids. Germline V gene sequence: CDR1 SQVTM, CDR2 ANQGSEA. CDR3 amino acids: CSVAGTGPSSYNEQFF. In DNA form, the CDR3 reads TGCAGCGTGGCCGGGACTGGACCTAGCTCCTACAATGAGCAGTTCTTC.

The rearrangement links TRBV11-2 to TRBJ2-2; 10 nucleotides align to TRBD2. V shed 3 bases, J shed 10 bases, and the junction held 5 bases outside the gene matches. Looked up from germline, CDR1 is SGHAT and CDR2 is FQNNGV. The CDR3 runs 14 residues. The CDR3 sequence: CASSLEREGVELFF. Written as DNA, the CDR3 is TGTGCCAGCAGCTTGGAGCGGGAGGGGGTGGAGCTGTTTTTT.

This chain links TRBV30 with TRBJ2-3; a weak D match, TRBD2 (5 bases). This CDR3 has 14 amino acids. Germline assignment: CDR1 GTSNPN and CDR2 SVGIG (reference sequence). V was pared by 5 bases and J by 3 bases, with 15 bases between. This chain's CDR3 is CAWAVPEVTDTQYF. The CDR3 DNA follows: TGTGCCTGGGCAGTCCCGGAGGTGACAGATACGCAGTATTTT.

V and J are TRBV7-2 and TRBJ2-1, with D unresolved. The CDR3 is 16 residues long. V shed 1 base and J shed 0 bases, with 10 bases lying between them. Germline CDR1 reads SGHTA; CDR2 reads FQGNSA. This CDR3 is CASSLVTVSSYNEQFF. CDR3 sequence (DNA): TGTGCCAGCAGCTTAGTTACGGTGAGCTCCTACAATGAGCAGTTCTTC.

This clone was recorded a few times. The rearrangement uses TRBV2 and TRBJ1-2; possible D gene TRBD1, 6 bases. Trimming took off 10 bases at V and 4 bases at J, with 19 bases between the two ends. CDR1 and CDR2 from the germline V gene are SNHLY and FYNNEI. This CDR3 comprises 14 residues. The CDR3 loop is CATRAGGRSYGYTF. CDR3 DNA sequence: TGTGCCACCAGGGCCGGGGGGCGTAGCTATGGCTACACCTTC.